This T cell receptor beta chain appears in the sequencing data of a study of PD-1 blockade in classical Hodgkin lymphoma. Study-wide context: Patients were given intravenous nivolumab, 3 mg/kg, every 2 weeks.

Study-wide points: The CD4+ diversity rise by C4D1 was clearest in complete responders. Reported baseline diversity: healthy donors highest, relapsed/refractory patients lowest.

Looked up from germline, CDR1 is ENHRY and CDR2 is SYGVKD. V shed 6 bases, J shed 2 bases, and the junction held 6 bases outside the gene matches. This CDR3 is 14 amino acids long. On this clone: The antigen remains unidentified.

Here immunoSEQ multiplex PCR was the method, and the copy in TCRdb shows in-frame clones only, minus some. The data show roughly 90,000 clones, 83% seen once. Time point meaning: cycle 4 day 1 (C4D1), after about 6 weeks of nivolumab. Every patient had relapsed following autologous stem cell transplantation, and cohorts differed in brentuximab vedotin exposure. This sequence originates from a human donor with classical Hodgkin lymphoma. Sequenced here: peripheral blood mononuclear cells (PBMCs), sampled before the fourth cycle of nivolumab. J is TRBJ2-5 and V is TRBV10-3, with TRBD1 matching over 7 bases. Here the CDR3 reads CAISSGTEQETQYF. CDR3 DNA sequence: TGTGCCATCAGCTCCGGGACAGAGCAAGAGACCCAGTACTTC.